The 30 T cell receptor beta chains in this list originate from one sample, sequenced in a study of T cell responses to AZD1222 COVID-19 vaccine. Produced via immunoSEQ multiplex PCR; TCRdb's table is partial and in-frame only. Among some 97,000 clones listed, 88% were seen once. The material was peripheral blood, obtained on day 0 of AZD1222 vaccination. The receptors derive from an adult in good health.

The chain is built from TRBV6-5 and TRBJ2-1; possibly TRBD1 for D (6 bases). From germline, CDR1 is MNHEY and CDR2 SVGAGI. Trimming left V 6 bases short and J 4 bases short, with 13 bases between. The CDR3 sequence is 14 residues long. CDR3 nucleotides: TGTGCCAGCAGAGGCAGGGGCATATACAATGAGCAGTTCTTC. Its protein is CASRGRGIYNEQFF.

This clone occurred a few times. This chain joins TRBV5-1 and TRBJ2-2; the match to TRBD2 covers 13 bases. The V segment lost 4 bases and the J segment 6 bases; nucleotides outside the gene matches: 6. The CDR3 is made up of 16 amino acids. Germline V gene lookup returns CDR1 SGHRS and CDR2 YFSETQ. The CDR3 loop reads CASSRTSGSRAGELFF. CDR3 nucleotides: TGCGCCAGCAGCCGGACTAGCGGGAGTAGGGCCGGGGAGCTGTTTTTT. The complete variable domain, with remaining parts taken from reference TRBV5-1 and TRBJ2-2, reads KAGVTQTPRYLIKTRGQQVTLSCSPISGHRSVSWYQQTPGQGLQFLFEYFSETQRNKGNFPGRFSGRQFSNSRSEMNVSTLELGDSALYLCASSRTSGSRAGELFFGEGSRLTVL.

This chain connects TRBV27 to TRBJ1-5; 12 nucleotides align to TRBD1. With V trimmed by 1 base and J by 4 bases, 8 bases remained unmatched. Germline CDR1 MNHEY, CDR2 SMNVEV (reference sequence). The CDR3 is 18 amino acids. CDR3 loop: CASSLWWGQGASNQPQHF. The DNA for the CDR3 is TGTGCCAGCAGTTTATGGTGGGGACAGGGGGCATCAAATCAGCCCCAGCATTTT.

This rearrangement joins TRBV19 to TRBJ1-5; D remains ambiguous. The V gene lost 3 bases and the J gene lost 5 bases, with 14 bases spanning the gap. Germline CDR1 reads LNHDA; CDR2 reads SQIVND (reference sequence). The CDR3 is 15 residues long. CDR3 protein: CASSIPSKRHQPQHF. CDR3 coding DNA: TGTGCCAGTAGTATCCCCTCTAAACGGCATCAGCCCCAGCATTTT.

V usage is TRBV28 and J usage is TRBJ2-7, with D tentatively TRBD1 or TRBD2 (6 bases each). Germline V gene sequence: CDR1 MDHEN, CDR2 SYDVKM. The CDR3 loop spans 13 amino acids. Trimming stripped 7 bases from V and 2 bases from J, with 12 bases between. The CDR3 nucleotides are TGTGCCAGCACCACGGGGGCCCCCTACGAGCAGTACTTC. Encoded protein: CASTTGAPYEQYF.

The genes are TRBV7-2 and TRBJ2-3, with D possibly matching TRBD2 (5 bases). V was cut by 5 bases and J by 3 bases, with 18 bases left in between. This CDR3 contains 16 residues. CDR1 and CDR2 from the germline V gene are SGHTA and FQGNSA. As DNA, the CDR3 is TGTGCCAGCAGCCAGCGGTTACTAGTTCCTACAGATACGCAGTATTTT. This codes for CASSQRLLVPTDTQYF.

This clone was observed once. The genes are TRBV6-6 and TRBJ1-1; D call uncertain. The CDR3 has 12 residues. V gave up 5 bases and J gave up 8 bases, with 12 bases separating them. Germline-derived CDR1 and CDR2 are MNHNY and SVGAGI (reference sequence). CDR3 loop: CASSRGPGEAFF. The CDR3 nucleotides read TGTGCCAGCAGTCGAGGTCCTGGGGAAGCTTTCTTT.

This clone has a count of ten or more. J is TRBJ2-7 and V is TRBV19; possible D gene TRBD2, 6 bases. Germline V gene lookup returns CDR1 LNHDA and CDR2 SQIVND (reference sequence). Trimming pared 4 bases from V and 4 bases from J, leaving 14 bases between. This CDR3 has 14 amino acids. This CDR3 reads CASSNGLALYEQYF. The CDR3 region has the DNA TGTGCCAGTAGTAATGGTCTAGCGTTGTACGAGCAGTACTTC.

The V gene is TRBV5-4, the J gene TRBJ1-5; no clear D gene. From germline, CDR1 is SGHNT and CDR2 YYREEE (reference sequence). CDR3 size: 12 residues. V gave up 3 bases and J gave up 10 bases, with 11 bases separating them. In DNA, the CDR3 is TGTGCCAGCAGCTCAAATCAAGGTCCCCAGCATTTT. The encoded protein is CASSSNQGPQHF.

J is TRBJ1-5 and V is TRBV21-1; TRBD1, the table's D call, lacks a check against the DNA. TRBV21-1 is noted as a pseudogene. The CDR3 length is 15 residues. The CDR3 coding sequence is TGTGCCAGCAGCGGAGGGACAGACCGCAATCAGCCCCAGCATTTT. It specifies CASSGGTDRNQPQHF.

CDR3 nucleotides: TGTGCCAGCAGCCAACCCAACCGGGAAGTTGAGCAGTTCTTC. It codes for CASSQPNREVEQFF. J is TRBJ2-1 and V is TRBV3-1 (or the pseudogene TRBV3-2); maybe TRBD2 (5 bases). The V and J ends lost 2 bases and 9 bases respectively, with 14 bases between them. The germline V gene has CDR1 LGHDT and CDR2 YNNKEL (reference sequence). The CDR3 has 14 amino acids.

The chain carries TRBV12-3 or TRBV12-4 and TRBJ1-1, with D uncertain. Trimming stripped 2 bases from V and 6 bases from J, with 10 bases between. The CDR3 consists of 13 residues. The CDR3 DNA reads TGTGCCAGCAGTTTATACGGACTTCCTGAAGCTTTCTTT. Its protein product is CASSLYGLPEAFF.

The chain couples TRBV30 to TRBJ1-2, with no clear D. V lost 4 bases and J 2 bases, leaving 8 bases between the germline ends. Germline assignment: CDR1 GTSNPN and CDR2 SVGIG (reference sequence). The CDR3 length is 12 residues. For the CDR3, the DNA is TGTGCCTGGAACAGAGCCAACTATGGCTACACCTTC. The encoded protein is CAWNRANYGYTF.

This clone appeared a single time. The chain recombines TRBV3-1 (or the pseudogene TRBV3-2) with TRBJ1-5; D uncertain. Germline V gene data show CDR1 as LGHDT and CDR2 as YNNKEL (reference sequence). V was cut by 3 bases and J by 5 bases, with 8 bases left in between. The CDR3 has 13 amino acids. The CDR3 is CASSQGSYQPQHF. The DNA of the CDR3 is TGTGCCAGCAGCCAGGGAAGTTATCAGCCCCAGCATTTT.

This clone appeared a few times. This sequence joins TRBV19 and TRBJ2-7; tentatively, D is TRBD1 (6 bases). The CDR3 totals 14 residues. Trimming pared 5 bases from V and 2 bases from J, leaving 13 bases between. CDR1 is LNHDA and CDR2 is SQIVND in the germline V gene (reference sequence). The CDR3 loop is CASSRETGAYEQYF. DNA of the CDR3: TGTGCCAGTAGTCGTGAGACAGGAGCCTACGAGCAGTACTTC.

The V gene is TRBV10-3, the J gene TRBJ2-7, with TRBD2 as a possible D gene (5 bases). The germline CDR1 and CDR2 sequences are ENHRY and SYGVKD. The germline V and J ends were trimmed by 0 bases and 3 bases, with 18 bases remaining between them. The CDR3 spans 17 residues. The CDR3 sequence: CAISESRRTPSHYEQYF. DNA of the CDR3: TGTGCCATCAGTGAGTCGAGAAGGACTCCGAGCCACTACGAGCAGTACTTC.

This clone was recorded at least ten times. The V gene is TRBV3-1 (or the pseudogene TRBV3-2), the J gene TRBJ1-1; D gene ambiguous. This CDR3 has 12 residues. V was pared by 0 bases and J by 8 bases, with 7 bases between. Germline loops: CDR1 LGHDT, CDR2 YNNKEL (reference sequence). CDR3 nucleotide sequence: TGTGCCAGCAGCCAAGAAGGACGGGAAGCTTTCTTT. Protein product: CASSQEGREAFF.

The genes are TRBV28 and TRBJ2-2; the D is unclear. Germline V gene lookup returns CDR1 MDHEN and CDR2 SYDVKM. V lost 7 bases and J lost 7, with 16 bases in between. The CDR3 consists of 14 residues. The CDR3: CASTLEGFGGELFF. Here the CDR3 DNA reads TGTGCCAGCACCCTTGAAGGGTTTGGCGGGGAGCTGTTTTTT.

The rearrangement links TRBV7-8 to TRBJ1-5; TRBD1 agrees at 7 bases. The CDR3 totals 15 residues. The V and J ends lost 4 bases and 4 bases, in that order; junction bases with no gene match: 7. Germline lookup yields CDR1 SGHVS and CDR2 FQNEAQ. CDR3: CASSSQGYGNQPQHF. Here the CDR3 DNA reads TGTGCCAGCAGCTCACAGGGGTATGGGAATCAGCCCCAGCATTTT.

This clone has a handful of counts. The V gene is TRBV5-1, the J gene TRBJ2-7; D not resolved. The CDR3 contains 13 residues. The germline V and J ends were trimmed by 4 bases and 3 bases, with 11 bases remaining between them. CDR1 SGHRS and CDR2 YFSETQ come from the germline V gene. CDR3: CASSPSIGYEQYF. In DNA, the CDR3 is TGCGCCAGCAGCCCATCGATCGGCTACGAGCAGTACTTC.

This clone was recorded a few times. The gene calls are TRBV7-2 and TRBJ2-1; TRBD1 or TRBD2 may be the D gene (6 bases each). With 4 bases removed from V and 0 bases from J, the gap between germline ends came to 19 bases. In germline, CDR1 is SGHTA, CDR2 FQGNSA. The CDR3 runs 18 residues. DNA for the CDR3: TGTGCCAGCAGCTCGCTACCGGGGGCGGAGCACTCCTACAATGAGCAGTTCTTC. Its translation: CASSSLPGAEHSYNEQFF.

CDR3 residues: CASSLALREGGRYEQYF. The CDR3 coding sequence is TGTGCCAGCAGTTTAGCGCTAAGAGAGGGTGGTCGCTACGAGCAGTACTTC. J is TRBJ2-7 and V is TRBV28, with a weak D call TRBD2 (5 bases). CDR1 is MDHEN, CDR2 SYDVKM, per germline. Trimming cost V 2 bases and J 3 bases, with 20 bases left between them. This CDR3 is built from 17 residues. The whole variable domain, remainder taken from reference TRBV28 and TRBJ2-7, is DVKVTQSSRYLVKRTGEKVFLECVQDMDHENMFWYRQDPGLGLRLIYFSYDVKMKEKGDIPEGYSVSREKKERFSLILESASTNQTSMYLCASSLALREGGRYEQYFGPGTRLTVT.

This chain links TRBV19 with TRBJ2-7; TRBD1 matches 9 bases. V shed 6 bases, J shed 1 base, and the junction held 7 bases outside the gene matches. Germline loops: CDR1 LNHDA, CDR2 SQIVND (reference sequence). The CDR3 consists of 15 residues. The CDR3: CASSSGTGKSYEQYF. In nucleotides, the CDR3 is TGTGCCAGTAGCAGCGGGACAGGGAAGTCCTACGAGCAGTACTTC.

The rearrangement uses TRBV7-6 and TRBJ2-1; possible D gene TRBD2, 6 bases. The CDR3 is made up of 17 amino acids. CDR1 and CDR2 from the germline V gene are SGHVS and FNYEAQ. Trimming cost V 2 bases and J 0 bases, with 14 bases left between them. The CDR3 sequence: CASSLSGGMISYNEQFF. CDR3 DNA sequence: TGTGCCAGCAGCTTATCGGGCGGGATGATCTCCTACAATGAGCAGTTCTTC.

V usage is TRBV27 and J usage is TRBJ2-7, with 8 bases matching TRBD2. The CDR3 is 16 residues long. In germline, CDR1 is MNHEY, CDR2 SMNVEV (reference sequence). Trimming removed 3 bases from V and 0 bases from J; junction bases left unmatched: 7. This CDR3 reads CASSLSWAGGSYEQYF. The DNA of the CDR3 is TGTGCCAGCAGTTTGAGTTGGGCGGGGGGCTCCTACGAGCAGTACTTC.

The rearrangement joins TRBV7-9 to TRBJ1-5, with D maybe TRBD1 (5 bases). This CDR3 is 15 amino acids long. V shed 5 bases and J shed 4 bases, with 15 bases lying between them. From germline, CDR1 is SEHNR and CDR2 FQNEAQ (reference sequence). The chain's CDR3 is CASSGPGGKNQPQHF. The CDR3 bases are TGTGCCAGCAGCGGACCCGGGGGAAAAAATCAGCCCCAGCATTTT.

V gene TRBV6-5 combines with J gene TRBJ2-3, with TRBD1 as a possible D gene (6 bases). Germline V gene lookup returns CDR1 MNHEY and CDR2 SVGAGI. This CDR3 has 15 residues. V lost 5 bases and J lost 4, with 16 bases in between. CDR3 sequence (DNA): TGTGCCAGCAGTATACAGGGTTTCCGCGCAGATACGCAGTATTTT. Its protein product is CASSIQGFRADTQYF.

This chain links TRBV4-3 with TRBJ2-1; 8 bases are shared with TRBD2. CDR3 length: 15 residues. Germline values: CDR1 LGHNA, CDR2 YSLEER. V trimming: 4 bases; J trimming: 5 bases; junction bases outside the gene matches: 7. CDR3 in amino acids: CASSRTSGSHNEQFF. The CDR3 DNA reads as TGCGCCAGCAGCCGCACTAGCGGTTCCCACAATGAGCAGTTCTTC.

The CDR3 loop reads CASSYSGGMNTEAFF. In DNA form, the CDR3 reads TGTGCCAGCAGTTACTCGGGAGGGATGAACACTGAAGCTTTCTTT. This chain connects TRBV6-5 to TRBJ1-1, with unresolved D. CDR3 size: 15 residues. V was trimmed by 0 bases and J by 0 bases, leaving 8 bases between them. Germline loops: CDR1 MNHEY, CDR2 SVGAGI.

This sequence joins TRBV5-6 and TRBJ2-7; the D gene is possibly TRBD1 (6 bases). V gave up 1 base and J gave up 2 bases, with 13 bases separating them. CDR1 is SGHDT and CDR2 is YYEEEE in the germline V gene. CDR3 length: 15 amino acids. CDR3 DNA: TGTGCCAGCAGCTTGAGAGGGCAGGGGACCTACGAGCAGTACTTC. It yields the protein CASSLRGQGTYEQYF.